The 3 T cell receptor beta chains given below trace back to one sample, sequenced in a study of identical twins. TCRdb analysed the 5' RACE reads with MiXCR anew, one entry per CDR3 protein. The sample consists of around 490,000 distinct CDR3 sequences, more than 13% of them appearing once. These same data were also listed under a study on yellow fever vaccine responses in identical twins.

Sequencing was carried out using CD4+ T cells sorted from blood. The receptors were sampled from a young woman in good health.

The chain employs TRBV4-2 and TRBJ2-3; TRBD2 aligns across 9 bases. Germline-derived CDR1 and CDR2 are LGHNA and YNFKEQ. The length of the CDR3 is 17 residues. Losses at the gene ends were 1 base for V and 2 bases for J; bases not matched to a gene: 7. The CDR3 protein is CASSQGATSGFTDTQYF. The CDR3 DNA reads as TGTGCCAGCAGCCAAGGCGCGACTAGCGGTTTCACAGATACGCAGTATTTT.

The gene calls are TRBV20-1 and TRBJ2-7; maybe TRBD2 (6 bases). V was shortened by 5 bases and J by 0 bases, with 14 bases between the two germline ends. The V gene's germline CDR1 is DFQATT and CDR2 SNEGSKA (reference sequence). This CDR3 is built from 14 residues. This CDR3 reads CSAGKRVLSYEQYF. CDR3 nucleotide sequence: TGCAGTGCTGGTAAGCGGGTCCTCTCCTACGAGCAGTACTTC.

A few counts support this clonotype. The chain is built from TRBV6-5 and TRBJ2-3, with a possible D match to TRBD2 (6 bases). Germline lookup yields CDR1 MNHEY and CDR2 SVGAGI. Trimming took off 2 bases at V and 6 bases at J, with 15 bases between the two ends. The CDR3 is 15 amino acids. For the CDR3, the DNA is TGTGCCAGCAGTTACGCGGGAAGCGGTCACGATACGCAGTATTTT. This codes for CASSYAGSGHDTQYF.